A selection of T cell receptor beta chains follows, all from one sample in a study of blood T cell repertoires in COVID-19. Assay used: immunoSEQ multiplex PCR; TCRdb lists only in-frame clones, some missing. Altogether roughly 160,000 clones are present, 85% to 90% being singletons, with the ten largest covering roughly 2.4%. Sequenced input: peripheral blood. The receptors stem from a woman at least 80 years old with COVID-19, enrolled during active disease. Each CDR3 is given with its conserved first and last residue. The D gene is left open where the match is weak. The listing skips clone size in some rows; elsewhere it reads once, few, many or a size class.

J gene,V gene,D gene,clone size,CDR3 protein,CDR3 DNA
TRBJ1-1,TRBV3-1/TRBV3-2,NA,NA,CASSQGYMDTEAFF,TGTGCCAGCAGTCAGGGGTACATGGACACTGAAGCTTTCTTT
TRBJ2-7,TRBV3-1/TRBV3-2,NA,NA,CASSQAGSYEQYF,TGTGCCAGCAGCCAAGCAGGCTCCTACGAGCAGTACTTC
TRBJ2-7,TRBV19,TRBD2,NA,CASSMAGGLYEQYF,TGTGCCAGTAGTATGGCGGGAGGGCTCTACGAGCAGTACTTC
TRBJ2-7,TRBV30,NA,NA,CAWSALICDEQYF,TGTGCCTGGAGTGCCCTTATTTGCGACGAGCAGTACTTC
TRBJ2-5,TRBV7-3,NA,NA,CASSSRETQYF,TGTGCCAGCAGCTCCCGAGAGACCCAGTACTTC
TRBJ2-2,TRBV27,NA,NA,CASSPSEGEDTGELFF,TGTGCCAGCAGTCCTTCGGAGGGTGAGGACACCGGGGAGCTGTTTTTT
TRBJ1-4,TRBV7-8,NA,NA,CASSPAAGALEKLFF,TGTGCCAGCAGCCCGGCGGCAGGGGCCTTAGAAAAACTGTTTTTT
TRBJ2-3,TRBV6-5,TRBD2,NA,CASSYSVAGGDTQYF,TGTGCCAGCAGTTACTCGGTAGCGGGAGGTGATACGCAGTATTTT
TRBJ2-1,TRBV12-3/TRBV12-4,NA,NA,CASSLYDEQFF,TGTGCCAGCAGTCTATACGATGAGCAGTTCTTC
TRBJ1-5,TRBV20-1,NA,NA,CSAPSGQPQHF,TGCAGTGCTCCGAGTGGTCAGCCCCAGCATTTT
TRBJ2-7,TRBV5-1,NA,NA,CASSLWQGPYEQYF,TGCGCCAGCAGCTTGTGGCAGGGGCCCTACGAGCAGTACTTC
TRBJ2-3,TRBV27,NA,NA,CASRTQGRDTDTQYF,TGTGCCAGCAGGACACAGGGAAGGGACACAGATACGCAGTATTTT
TRBJ2-2,TRBV27,NA,NA,CASSPYVRAGELFF,TGTGCCAGCAGTCCCTATGTCAGGGCCGGGGAGCTGTTTTTT
TRBJ2-5,TRBV6-5,TRBD1,once,CASTKGQAYLETQYF,TGTGCCAGCACCAAAGGACAGGCCTACCTGGAGACCCAGTACTTC
TRBJ2-1,TRBV7-2,TRBD2,NA,CASSFGGRDEQFF,TGTGCCAGCAGCTTTGGCGGGAGGGATGAGCAGTTCTTC
TRBJ1-5,TRBV12-3/TRBV12-4,NA,few,CASSLTNNQPQHF,TGTGCCAGCTCGTTGACAAACAATCAGCCCCAGCATTTT
TRBJ1-6,TRBV7-2,TRBD1,NA,CASSGQGQSSNSPLHF,TGTGCCAGCAGCGGACAGGGTCAATCCTCTAATTCACCCCTCCACTTT
TRBJ2-7,TRBV2,NA,NA,CASTQGGLSYEQYF,TGTGCCAGCACCCAAGGAGGGCTCTCCTACGAGCAGTACTTC
TRBJ2-5,TRBV7-9,TRBD1,NA,CASSLERQGMGTQYF,TGTGCCAGCAGCTTAGAGCGACAGGGGATGGGGACCCAGTACTTC
TRBJ2-7,TRBV5-6,NA,NA,CASSLVASSSYEQYF,TGTGCCAGCAGCTTGGTAGCCTCCTCCTCCTACGAGCAGTACTTC
TRBJ2-7,TRBV5-4,NA,NA,CASSLGQTNYEQYF,TGTGCCAGCAGCCTCGGACAGACCAACTACGAGCAGTACTTC
TRBJ1-5,TRBV18,NA,NA,CASSPDSGTQPQHF,TGTGCCAGCTCACCGGACTCTGGTACGCAGCCCCAGCATTTT
TRBJ2-1,TRBV5-1,NA,NA,CASSFLGVDEQFF,TGCGCCAGCAGCTTTTTAGGGGTAGATGAGCAGTTCTTC
TRBJ2-1,TRBV19,TRBD2,NA,CASSPSGRGYNEQFF,TGTGCCAGTAGTCCCAGCGGGAGGGGGTACAATGAGCAGTTCTTC
TRBJ1-1,TRBV3-1/TRBV3-2,TRBD1,NA,CASTSWGQRNTEAFF,TGTGCCAGCACCTCTTGGGGACAGAGAAACACTGAAGCTTTCTTT
TRBJ1-1,TRBV2,NA,once,CASTGGLNTEAFF,TGTGCCAGCACGGGGGGGTTGAACACTGAAGCTTTCTTT
TRBJ1-5,TRBV5-1,TRBD1,NA,CASSFGTGGRNQPQHF,TGCGCCAGCAGCTTCGGGACAGGGGGACGCAATCAGCCCCAGCATTTT
TRBJ2-1,TRBV18,TRBD1,NA,CASSPTGGRAEQFF,TGTGCCAGCTCACCAACAGGGGGAAGGGCTGAGCAGTTCTTC
TRBJ2-5,TRBV24-1,TRBD2,once,CATSDYQSGRAEGETQYF,TGTGCCACCAGTGATTATCAAAGCGGGAGGGCCGAGGGAGAGACCCAGTACTTC
TRBJ2-6,TRBV7-4,NA,NA,CASSLKHPPNVLTF,TGTGCCAGCAGCTTAAAGCATCCCCCTAACGTCCTGACTTTC
TRBJ1-2,TRBV28,NA,NA,CASSLGGKDGYTF,TGTGCCAGCAGTTTGGGGGGTAAAGATGGCTACACCTTC
TRBJ1-1,TRBV11-2,NA,NA,CASSLAGAGTEAFF,TGTGCCAGCAGCTTAGCAGGGGCCGGAACTGAAGCTTTCTTT
TRBJ1-4,TRBV4-2,NA,NA,CASSQEADTRVAGLFF,TGTGCCAGCAGCCAAGAGGCCGACACAAGAGTAGCGGGGCTGTTTTTT
TRBJ2-3,TRBV3-1/TRBV3-2,NA,NA,CASSQVPTVSDTQYF,TGTGCCAGCAGCCAAGTTCCGACAGTCTCAGATACGCAGTATTTT
TRBJ2-7,TRBV4-2,TRBD1,NA,CASSQGDRGVWQYF,TGTGCCAGCAGCCAAGGGGACAGGGGGGTATGGCAGTACTTC
TRBJ1-3,TRBV13,TRBD1,NA,CASSQSGTGGHTIYF,TGTGCCAGCAGCCAGAGCGGGACAGGGGGCCACACCATATATTTT
TRBJ1-5,TRBV18,NA,NA,CASSLLDSSNQPQHF,TGTGCCAGCTCGCTCCTAGACAGTAGCAATCAGCCCCAGCATTTT
TRBJ2-7,TRBV27,NA,few,CASKRTVRYGFHEQYF,TGTGCCAGCAAGAGGACAGTGAGGTATGGCTTCCACGAGCAGTACTTC
TRBJ2-5,TRBV5-1,NA,NA,CASSFQGQETQYF,TGCGCCAGCAGCTTCCAGGGTCAAGAGACCCAGTACTTC
TRBJ2-3,TRBV6-2/TRBV6-3,TRBD2,NA,CASSYEGTSGRALVADTQYF,TGTGCCAGCAGTTACGAAGGGACTAGCGGGAGGGCCTTAGTTGCAGATACGCAGTATTTT
TRBJ2-7,TRBV16,NA,NA,CASSRGRQYEQYF,TGTGCCAGCAGCCGAGGGCGGCAATACGAGCAGTACTTC
TRBJ2-1,TRBV5-1,NA,NA,CASSLLPSESYNEQFF,TGCGCCAGCAGCTTACTTCCTAGCGAGAGTTACAATGAGCAGTTCTTC
TRBJ1-6,TRBV7-2,TRBD1,NA,CASRTQTGANSPLHF,TGTGCCAGCCGAACCCAGACAGGGGCTAATTCACCCCTCCACTTT
TRBJ1-2,TRBV4-1,NA,NA,CASSQADYYGYTF,TGCGCCAGCAGCCAAGCTGACTACTATGGCTACACCTTC
TRBJ1-2,TRBV28,TRBD1,NA,CASSQGQSNYGYTF,TGTGCCAGCAGCCAGGGACAGTCTAACTATGGCTACACCTTC
TRBJ1-2,TRBV3-1/TRBV3-2,NA,NA,CASSQESVYGYTF,TGTGCCAGCAGCCAAGAAAGCGTCTATGGCTACACCTTC
TRBJ1-2,TRBV28,NA,NA,CASSTKSVLGRLGYGYTF,TGTGCCAGCAGTACCAAGTCGGTTCTAGGTCGACTGGGCTATGGCTACACCTTC
TRBJ1-1,TRBV29-1,TRBD1,NA,CSVAGQGAFEAFF,TGCAGCGTTGCGGGACAGGGGGCCTTTGAAGCTTTCTTT
TRBJ1-2,TRBV3-1/TRBV3-2,TRBD1,NA,CASSSTGVYGYTF,TGTGCCAGCAGCTCGACAGGGGTCTATGGCTACACCTTC
TRBJ1-1,TRBV28,NA,NA,CASSLARAEAFF,TGTGCCAGCAGTCTTGCGAGGGCTGAAGCTTTCTTT
TRBJ2-2,TRBV5-6,NA,NA,CASSLATATGELFF,TGTGCCAGCAGCTTGGCGACAGCCACCGGGGAGCTGTTTTTT
TRBJ1-3,TRBV10-3,NA,NA,CAISAPGQRNGNTIYF,TGTGCCATCAGTGCCCCGGGACAACGAAACGGAAACACCATATATTTT
TRBJ1-3,TRBV5-1,NA,NA,CASRYRERIGNTIYF,TGCGCCAGCAGGTACAGAGAGAGAATTGGAAACACCATATATTTT
TRBJ1-5,TRBV6-2/TRBV6-3,NA,NA,CASSSRNPGSNQPQHF,TGTGCCAGCAGTTCCAGGAACCCGGGAAGCAATCAGCCCCAGCATTTT
TRBJ2-1,TRBV3-1/TRBV3-2,NA,NA,CASSRQLYNEQFF,TGTGCCAGCAGCCGCCAACTGTACAATGAGCAGTTCTTC
TRBJ2-2,TRBV10-3,TRBD2,NA,CAISSSGSGTGELFF,TGTGCCATCAGTTCTAGCGGGAGTGGGACCGGGGAGCTGTTTTTT